Below are 7 T cell receptor beta chains sequenced from a single sample in a study of T cell responses to AZD1222 COVID-19 vaccine (dated by TCRdb to the early 2020s). The library relied on the immunoSEQ multiplex PCR assay. Entries here come from immuneACCESS through TCRdb and include only in-frame sequences with V and J called. Some clones fail to appear in such tables; in the studies checked, an unresolved V gene covers under half of the shortfall, and the cause of the remainder is unknown. The sample contains approximately 150,000 clones, roughly 92% of them found a single time. The ten top clones hold 1.1% to 1.5% of the sample. The time point tag for this specimen amounts to: baseline before first vaccination. The sequences come from peripheral blood, collected on day 0 of AZD1222 vaccination. The receptors here all came from an adult in good health.

This chain links TRBV29-1 with TRBJ1-2; 9 bases map to TRBD1. Germline V lookup: CDR1 SQVTM, CDR2 ANQGSEA. CDR3 size: 13 residues. V dropped 6 bases and J dropped 10; count of bases not matched to a gene: 12. CDR3 sequence reads: CSVTPGTGTDYTF. DNA for the CDR3: TGCAGCGTCACCCCCGGGACAGGGACAGACTACACCTTC.

V usage is TRBV6-2 or TRBV6-3 and J usage is TRBJ2-1, with D uncertain. The CDR3 spans 15 residues. Deletions cut 0 bases from V and 0 bases from J, with 6 bases between. Germline V gene lookup returns CDR1 MNHEY and CDR2 SVGEGT. For the CDR3, the DNA is TGTGCCAGCAGTTACTCGAAGAGCTCCTACAATGAGCAGTTCTTC. Its translation is CASSYSKSSYNEQFF.

This clone has just a few counts. The gene calls are TRBV28 and TRBJ1-1, with D hard to call. The CDR3 runs to 14 residues. The germline V gene encodes CDR1 MDHEN and CDR2 SYDVKM. Trimming cost V 6 bases and J 10 bases, with 21 bases left between them. In nucleotides, the CDR3 is TGTGCCAGCAGCCCTTTTGGGATACAGTCAGGAGCTTTCTTT. This translates into CASSPFGIQSGAFF.

The V and J genes are TRBV7-9 and TRBJ1-2; TRBD1 is a possible D gene (5 bases). The CDR3 covers 16 residues. CDR1 is SEHNR, CDR2 FQNEAQ, per germline (reference sequence). The ends were cut back, 4 bases at V and 4 bases at J, with 19 bases in the middle. The DNA for the CDR3 is TGTGCCAGCAGCTCCGCAACCGGGACGGACATCTATGGCTACACCTTC. Its protein is CASSSATGTDIYGYTF.

This rearrangement joins TRBV7-2 to TRBJ1-6; D is unclear. The CDR3 is 13 residues long. Trimming stripped 1 base from V and 14 bases from J, with 12 bases between. CDR1 is SGHTA, CDR2 FQGNSA, per germline. The CDR3 loop is CASSLDVARALHF. The CDR3 DNA reads as TGTGCCAGCAGCTTAGATGTGGCTAGGGCCCTCCACTTT.

This chain joins TRBV20-1 and TRBJ1-6, with D hard to call. This CDR3 comprises 14 residues. CDR1 and CDR2 from the germline V gene are DFQATT and SNEGSKA (reference sequence). Trimming shortened V by 3 bases and J by 11 bases, and 17 bases separated the two germline ends. CDR3 bases: TGCAGTGCTAGTCTGTTCTCCAACGGGGCACCCCTCCACTTT. Amino acid sequence: CSASLFSNGAPLHF.

The J gene is TRBJ2-3, the V gene TRBV11-2; 14 nucleotides line up with TRBD2. This CDR3 is built from 18 residues. The V and J ends lost 5 bases and 0 bases, in that order; junction bases with no gene match: 7. Per germline, CDR1 SGHAT and CDR2 FQNNGV. CDR3 nucleotides: TGTGCCAGCAGCCTGTGGACTAGCGGGAGGCCTAGCACAGATACGCAGTATTTT. Its translation: CASSLWTSGRPSTDTQYF.